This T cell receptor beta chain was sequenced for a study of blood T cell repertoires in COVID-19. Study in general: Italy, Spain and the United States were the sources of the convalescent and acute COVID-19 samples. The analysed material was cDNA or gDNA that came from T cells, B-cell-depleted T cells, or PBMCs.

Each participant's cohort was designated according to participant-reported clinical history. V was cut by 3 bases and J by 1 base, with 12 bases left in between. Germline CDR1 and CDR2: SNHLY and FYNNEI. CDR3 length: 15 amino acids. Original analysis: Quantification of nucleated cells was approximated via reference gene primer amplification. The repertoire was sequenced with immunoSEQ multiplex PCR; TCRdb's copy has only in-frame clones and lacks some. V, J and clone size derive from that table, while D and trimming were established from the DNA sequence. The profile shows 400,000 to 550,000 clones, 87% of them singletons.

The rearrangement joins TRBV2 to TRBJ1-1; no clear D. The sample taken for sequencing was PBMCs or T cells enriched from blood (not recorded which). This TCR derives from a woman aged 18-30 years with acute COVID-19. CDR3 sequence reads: CASSDTTDKNTEAFF. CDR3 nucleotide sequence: TGTGCCAGCAGTGATACGACCGACAAGAACACTGAAGCTTTCTTT. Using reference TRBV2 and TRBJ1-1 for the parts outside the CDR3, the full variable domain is EPEVTQTPSHQVTQMGQEVILRCVPISNHLYFYWYRQILGQKVEFLVSFYNNEISEKSEIFDDQFSVERPDGSNFTLKIRSTKLEDSAMYFCASSDTTDKNTEAFFGQGTRLTVV.